These 18 T cell receptor beta chains were all obtained from the same sample, sequenced in a study of post-analysis software for immune sequencing data. Study results and limitations: Compared with controls, patients had more of about 5 TRBV segments, including TRBV5-6, TRBV5-1 and TRBV20-1.

Libraries were made from TCR beta cDNA, and they carried unique molecular identifiers. TCRdb re-called the PCR reads through MiXCR, storing one row per CDR3 protein. The sample has roughly 570,000 distinct CDR3 sequences, 30% to 40% seen once. No antigen has been identified for these receptors. The specimen sequenced was blood. The receptors derive from a girl younger than 18 with multiple sclerosis.

This chain links TRBV10-1 with TRBJ2-2; a possible D gene is TRBD1 (6 bases). CDR3 length: 13 residues. V was shortened by 5 bases and J by 8 bases, with 12 bases between the two germline ends. Germline V gene lookup returns CDR1 WNHNN and CDR2 SYGVQD (reference sequence). The CDR3 nucleotides are TGCGCCAGCAGTCGACAGGTGTTAGGGGAGCTGTTTTTT. Protein sequence: CASSRQVLGELFF.

This clonotype has a count of ten or more. V gene TRBV5-1 combines with J gene TRBJ2-7, with TRBD1 matching 11 bases. The CDR3 consists of 15 residues. J gave up 0 bases and V 3 bases, and 2 bases lay outside the gene matches. Germline-derived CDR1 and CDR2 are SGHRS and YFSETQ. The CDR3 bases are TGCGCCAGCAGCTGGGGGACAGGGGGCTCCTACGAGCAGTACTTC. This sequence encodes CASSWGTGGSYEQYF.

In this sample, this clonotype turned up a few times. This chain joins TRBV6-1 and TRBJ1-4; D call uncertain. Per germline, CDR1 MNHNS and CDR2 SASEGT. V was clipped by 1 base and J by 6 bases, with 6 bases between them. This CDR3 region has 13 residues. CDR3 sequence: CASSEGPHEKLFF. In DNA, the CDR3 is TGTGCCAGCAGTGAAGGGCCGCATGAAAAACTGTTTTTT.

The chain joins TRBV27 to TRBJ2-2; possibly TRBD1 for D (5 bases). CDR1 and CDR2 from the germline V gene are MNHEY and SMNVEV (reference sequence). CDR3 size: 14 residues. Trimming pared 7 bases from V and 5 bases from J, leaving 14 bases between. CDR3 residues: CASTGKVETGELFF. CDR3 nucleotides: TGTGCCAGCACAGGGAAGGTGGAAACCGGGGAGCTGTTTTTT.

The genes are TRBV12-3 or TRBV12-4 and TRBJ1-4, with a weak D call TRBD1 (5 bases). The CDR3 consists of 13 residues. Trimming took 5 bases from V and 7 from J, leaving 11 bases between them. CDR3 residues: CASSLEGTEKLFF. The CDR3 DNA reads as TGTGCCAGCAGTCTAGAGGGGACTGAAAAACTGTTTTTT.

The chain is built from TRBV20-1 and TRBJ2-3, with D possibly matching TRBD1 (6 bases). V lost 3 bases, J lost 0 bases, and 16 bases lay in between. This CDR3 is 16 amino acids long. Germline CDR1 and CDR2: DFQATT and SNEGSKA (reference sequence). CDR3 in amino acids: CSASPRTATSTDTQYF. CDR3 DNA: TGCAGTGCTAGTCCCCGGACAGCGACAAGCACAGATACGCAGTATTTT.

This chain joins TRBV11-2 and TRBJ2-3; 7 positions agree with TRBD1. CDR1 is SGHAT, CDR2 FQNNGV, per germline. V lost 5 bases to trimming and J lost 2 bases; unmatched junction nucleotides: 10. This CDR3 is 16 amino acids long. CDR3 nucleotide sequence: TGTGCCAGCAGCCCCAGGGGACAGCCTTACACAGATACGCAGTATTTT. This translates into CASSPRGQPYTDTQYF.

This clonotype was observed a few times. CDR3 amino acids: CATGAGSSYNEQFF. The CDR3 DNA sequence: TGTGCCACCGGCGCAGGGAGCTCCTACAATGAGCAGTTCTTC. This chain joins TRBV10-3 and TRBJ2-1; D tentatively fits TRBD1 or TRBD2 (5 bases each). V was pared by 10 bases and J by 0 bases, with 13 bases between. This CDR3 has 14 residues. Germline CDR1 reads ENHRY; CDR2 reads SYGVKD.

This clonotype was recorded only once. The V gene is TRBV20-1, the J gene TRBJ2-5; 8 bases are a match to TRBD2. J lost 5 bases, V lost 6 bases, and 14 bases had no gene match. The germline V gene encodes CDR1 DFQATT and CDR2 SNEGSKA (reference sequence). The CDR3 spans 15 residues. The CDR3 loop is CSAPAVGGASETQYF. In DNA form, the CDR3 reads TGCAGTGCCCCTGCCGTCGGGGGGGCCTCGGAGACCCAGTACTTC.

The chain couples TRBV5-1 to TRBJ2-1; D is perhaps TRBD1 (5 bases). Germline CDR1 is SGHRS and CDR2 is YFSETQ. This CDR3 comprises 13 residues. The germline V and J ends were trimmed by 3 bases and 4 bases, with 8 bases remaining between them. The DNA for the CDR3 is TGCGCCAGCAGCTCACAGGCTTACAATGAGCAGTTCTTC. Residues: CASSSQAYNEQFF. Together with reference TRBV5-1 and TRBJ2-1, the CDR3 gives the full variable domain: KAGVTQTPRYLIKTRGQQVTLSCSPISGHRSVSWYQQTPGQGLQFLFEYFSETQRNKGNFPGRFSGRQFSNSRSEMNVSTLELGDSALYLCASSSQAYNEQFFGPGTRLTVL.

This sequence joins TRBV20-1 and TRBJ1-1; 8 nucleotides align to TRBD1. Losses at the gene ends were 3 bases for V and 10 bases for J; bases not matched to a gene: 10. Germline V gene sequence: CDR1 DFQATT, CDR2 SNEGSKA (reference sequence). The length of the CDR3 is 13 residues. The CDR3 loop is CSARRAGGTSAFF. CDR3 nucleotide sequence: TGCAGTGCTAGGAGGGCAGGGGGCACTTCAGCTTTCTTT.

This clonotype came up many times. The rearrangement links TRBV29-1 to TRBJ2-7; D is uncertain. From germline, CDR1 is SQVTM and CDR2 ANQGSEA. Deletions cut 4 bases from V and 7 bases from J, with 8 bases between. This CDR3 comprises 10 residues. CDR3 amino acids: CSVVDEEQYF. The CDR3 coding sequence is TGCAGCGTTGTAGACGAAGAGCAGTACTTC.

The rearrangement links TRBV7-8 to TRBJ1-2; D not resolved. Germline V lookup: CDR1 SGHVS, CDR2 FQNEAQ. The CDR3 length is 13 residues. V was trimmed by 6 bases and J by 2 bases, leaving 10 bases between them. The CDR3 here is CASSPALNYGYTF. CDR3 bases: TGTGCCAGCAGTCCAGCCTTAAACTATGGCTACACCTTC.

This chain's CDR3 is CASSPSWDEQYF. For the CDR3, the DNA is TGTGCCAGCAGCCCATCGTGGGACGAGCAGTACTTC. The chain joins TRBV7-6 to TRBJ2-7; D unclear. Trimming removed 5 bases at V and 5 bases at J, with 10 bases between. The CDR3 contains 12 residues. Germline V lookup: CDR1 SGHVS, CDR2 FNYEAQ.

The chain carries TRBV5-6 and TRBJ2-5; no firm D call. The J call is in doubt because the DNA end fits TRBJ2-7 better. CDR3 size: 14 residues. Germline CDR1 reads SGHDT; CDR2 reads YYEEEE. CDR3 protein: CASTRIGPFYEQYF. Written as DNA, the CDR3 is TGTGCCAGCACCAGAATAGGACCCTTTTACGAGCAGTACTTC.

J is TRBJ1-2 and V is TRBV6-5, with 8 bases fitting TRBD1. This CDR3 contains 18 residues. CDR1 is MNHEY, CDR2 SVGAGI, per germline. With 4 bases clipped from V and 2 bases from J, the junction kept 15 bases outside the gene matches. The CDR3 region is CASSLAGGDRVGNYGYTF. The DNA of the CDR3 is TGTGCCAGCAGTTTGGCAGGGGGCGATAGGGTGGGGAACTATGGCTACACCTTC.

The CDR3 region is CASSYHDGTGELFF. The DNA of the CDR3 is TGTGCCAGCAGTTACCACGACGGAACCGGGGAGCTGTTTTTT. The rearrangement uses TRBV6-6 and TRBJ2-2; no reliable D call. The V gene lost 2 bases and the J gene lost 5 bases, with 9 bases spanning the gap. The CDR3 is 14 amino acids. The germline CDR1 and CDR2 sequences are MNHNY and SVGAGI (reference sequence).

V usage is TRBV5-1 and J usage is TRBJ1-4, with D hard to call. The CDR3 spans 14 residues. Germline values: CDR1 SGHRS, CDR2 YFSETQ. The V end lost 3 bases, the J end lost 8 bases, and 14 bases lay between the germline ends. The DNA of the CDR3 is TGCGCCAGCAGCTCAACCCCCAAGGGCGAAAAACTGTTTTTT. This codes for CASSSTPKGEKLFF.